The T cell receptor beta chain described here comes from a study of shared clonotypes between healthy human individuals. Germline values: CDR1 MGHRA, CDR2 YSYEKL. V shed 4 bases and J shed 2 bases, with 14 bases lying between them. The CDR3 has 15 amino acids. Naive CD8 populations comprised CD45RO-negative cells positively selected for CCR7, excluding terminally differentiated effector memory CD45RA+ cells. Data came from immunoSEQ multiplex PCR; TCRdb stores just in-frame clones and leaves some out. The sample contains roughly 2,000,000 clones, 80% to 95% of which appear only once. This receptor was obtained from a man in his late teens or twenties in good health. Some clones in this sample may be carry-over from other donors' samples. The chain uses TRBV4-1 and TRBJ1-1, with D perhaps TRBD1 (6 bases). The sequenced material came from naive CD8+ T cells from PBMCs. CDR3: CASSLVYRDNTEAFF. CDR3 in DNA: TGCGCCAGCAGCCTAGTTTACAGGGACAACACTGAAGCTTTCTTT.